This T cell receptor beta chain was sequenced for a study of shared clonotypes between healthy human individuals. General study results and limits: Generally, naive subsets (rather than memory subsets) showed larger estimated richness.

Comments on this clone: Its antigen is undetermined. Other DNA variants within this sample encode the same CDR3.

Naive-designated CD8 cells lacked CD45RO, were positively enriched for CCR7, and omitted terminally differentiated effector memory CD45RA+ cells. This table comes from immunoSEQ multiplex PCR, and its TCRdb copy is limited to in-frame clones, with some not included. The sample holds about 2.1 million clones, 90% to 95% seen once. Trimming pared 3 bases from V and 0 bases from J, leaving 6 bases between. Germline CDR1 reads SGDLS; CDR2 reads YYNGEE. The CDR3 is made up of 14 amino acids. Sequenced input: naive CD8+ T cells from PBMCs. The V gene is TRBV9, the J gene TRBJ1-4; D perhaps matches TRBD1 (5 bases). This TCR was sampled from a man aged 18 to 29 in good health. Some clones in this sample may be carry-over from other donors' samples. The CDR3 here is CASSAQATNEKLFF. CDR3 sequence (DNA): TGTGCCAGCAGCGCACAGGCAACTAATGAAAAACTGTTTTTT.